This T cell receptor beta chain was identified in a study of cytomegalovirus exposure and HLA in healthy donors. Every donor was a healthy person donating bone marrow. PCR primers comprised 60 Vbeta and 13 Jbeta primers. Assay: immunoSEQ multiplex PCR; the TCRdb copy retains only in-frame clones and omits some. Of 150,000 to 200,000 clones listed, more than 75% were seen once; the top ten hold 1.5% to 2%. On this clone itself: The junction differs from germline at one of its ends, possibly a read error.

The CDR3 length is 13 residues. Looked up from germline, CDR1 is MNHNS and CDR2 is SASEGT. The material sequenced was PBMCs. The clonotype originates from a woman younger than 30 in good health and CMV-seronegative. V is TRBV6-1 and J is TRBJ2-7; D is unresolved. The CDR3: CASRESLSYAQYF. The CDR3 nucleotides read TGTGCCAGCAGGGAAAGCCTCTCCTACGCGCAGTACTTC.